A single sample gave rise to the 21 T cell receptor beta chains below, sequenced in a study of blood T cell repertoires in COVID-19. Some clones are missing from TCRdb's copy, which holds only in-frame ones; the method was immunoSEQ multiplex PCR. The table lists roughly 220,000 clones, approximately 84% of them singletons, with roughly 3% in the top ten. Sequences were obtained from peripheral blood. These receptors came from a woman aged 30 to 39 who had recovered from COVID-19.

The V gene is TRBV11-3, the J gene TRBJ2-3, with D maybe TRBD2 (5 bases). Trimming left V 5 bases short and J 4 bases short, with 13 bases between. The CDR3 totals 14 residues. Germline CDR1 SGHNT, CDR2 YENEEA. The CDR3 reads CASSTPGVADTQYF. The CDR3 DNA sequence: TGTGCCAGCAGCACGCCCGGGGTCGCAGATACGCAGTATTTT.

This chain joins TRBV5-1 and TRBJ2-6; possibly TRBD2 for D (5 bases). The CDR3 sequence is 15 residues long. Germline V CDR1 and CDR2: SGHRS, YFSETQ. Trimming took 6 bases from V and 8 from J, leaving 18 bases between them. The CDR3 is CASTAGSANTNVLTF. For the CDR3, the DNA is TGCGCCAGCACCGCGGGCAGCGCTAATACCAACGTCCTGACTTTC. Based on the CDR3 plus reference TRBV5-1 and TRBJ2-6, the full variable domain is KAGVTQTPRYLIKTRGQQVTLSCSPISGHRSVSWYQQTPGQGLQFLFEYFSETQRNKGNFPGRFSGRQFSNSRSEMNVSTLELGDSALYLCASTAGSANTNVLTFGAGSRLTVL.

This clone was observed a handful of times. The CDR3 DNA sequence: TGTGCCAGCAGCCCGCTGGCTAGCGGGAGTTACGAGCAGTACTTC. Translation: CASSPLASGSYEQYF. The chain employs TRBV3-1 (or the pseudogene TRBV3-2) and TRBJ2-7, with 10 nucleotides matching TRBD2. The germline CDR1 and CDR2 sequences are LGHDT and YNNKEL (reference sequence). With 4 bases clipped from V and 4 bases from J, the junction kept 7 bases outside the gene matches. This CDR3 comprises 15 residues.

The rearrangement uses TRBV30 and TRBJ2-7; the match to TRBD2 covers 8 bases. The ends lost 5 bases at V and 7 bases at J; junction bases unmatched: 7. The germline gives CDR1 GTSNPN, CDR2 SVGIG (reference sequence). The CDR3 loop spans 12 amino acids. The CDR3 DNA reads TGTGCCTGGGCACGGGAGGGCGTAGAGCAGTACTTC. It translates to CAWAREGVEQYF.

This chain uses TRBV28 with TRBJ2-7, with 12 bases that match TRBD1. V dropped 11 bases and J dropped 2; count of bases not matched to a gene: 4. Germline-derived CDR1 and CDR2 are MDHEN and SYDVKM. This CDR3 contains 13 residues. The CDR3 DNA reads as TGTGCCTCGGGACAGGGGGCTCCCTACGAGCAGTACTTC. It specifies CASGQGAPYEQYF.

CDR3 region: CASTVSAGGGEQFF. The CDR3 DNA reads TGTGCCAGCACAGTCTCGGCGGGAGGGGGAGAGCAGTTCTTC. The gene calls are TRBV6-5 and TRBJ2-1; 9 bases are a match to TRBD2. The V segment lost 7 bases and the J segment 10 bases; nucleotides outside the gene matches: 11. Germline CDR1 MNHEY, CDR2 SVGAGI. CDR3 length: 14 amino acids.

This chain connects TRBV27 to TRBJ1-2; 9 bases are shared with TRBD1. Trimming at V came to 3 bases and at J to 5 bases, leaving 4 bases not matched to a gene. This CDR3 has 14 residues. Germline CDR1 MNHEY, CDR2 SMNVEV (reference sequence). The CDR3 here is CASSLRTGAYGYTF. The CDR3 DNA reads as TGTGCCAGCAGTTTGAGGACAGGGGCTTATGGCTACACCTTC.

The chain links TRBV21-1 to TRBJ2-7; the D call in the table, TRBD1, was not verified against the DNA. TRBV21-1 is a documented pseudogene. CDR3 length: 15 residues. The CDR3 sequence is CASSLKDTAGDEQYF. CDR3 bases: TGTGCCAGCAGCCTAAAGGACACAGCTGGGGACGAGCAGTACTTC.

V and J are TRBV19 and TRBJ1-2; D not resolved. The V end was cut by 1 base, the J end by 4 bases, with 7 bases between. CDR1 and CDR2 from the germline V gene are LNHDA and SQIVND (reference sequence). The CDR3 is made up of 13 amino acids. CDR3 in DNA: TGTGCCAGTAGTATAGGCGTATCCTATGGCTACACCTTC. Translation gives CASSIGVSYGYTF.

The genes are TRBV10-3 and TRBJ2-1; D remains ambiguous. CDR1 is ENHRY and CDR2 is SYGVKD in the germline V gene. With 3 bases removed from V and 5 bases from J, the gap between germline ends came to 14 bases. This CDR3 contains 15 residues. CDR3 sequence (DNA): TGTGCCATCAGTGAATTGACATCTTCGGACAATGAGCAGTTCTTC. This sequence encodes CAISELTSSDNEQFF.

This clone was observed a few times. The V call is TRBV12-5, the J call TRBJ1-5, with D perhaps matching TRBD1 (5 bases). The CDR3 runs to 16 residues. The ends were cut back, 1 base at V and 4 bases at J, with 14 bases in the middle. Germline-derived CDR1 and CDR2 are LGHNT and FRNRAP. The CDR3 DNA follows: TGTGCTAGTGGTTTGGACTGGGGGGATGGGAATCAGCCCCAGCATTTT. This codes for CASGLDWGDGNQPQHF.

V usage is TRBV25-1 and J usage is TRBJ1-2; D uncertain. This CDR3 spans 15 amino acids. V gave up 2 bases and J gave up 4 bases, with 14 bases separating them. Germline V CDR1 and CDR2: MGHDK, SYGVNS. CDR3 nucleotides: TGTGCCAGCAGTGAAGGACGTACGGGATTCTATGGCTACACCTTC. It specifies CASSEGRTGFYGYTF.

CDR3 protein: CASSLGEGLAGQRETQYF. The CDR3 nucleotides read TGTGCCAGCAGCTTAGGGGAAGGGCTAGCGGGACAACGGGAGACCCAGTACTTC. The genes are TRBV7-6 and TRBJ2-5; TRBD2 matches at 9 bases. CDR1 and CDR2 from the germline V gene are SGHVS and FNYEAQ. The trim removed 1 base at V and 5 bases at J, leaving 14 bases unmatched. This CDR3 region has 18 residues. The complete variable domain, with remaining parts taken from reference TRBV7-6 and TRBJ2-5, reads GAGVSQSPRYKVTKRGQDVALRCDPISGHVSLYWYRQALGQGPEFLTYFNYEAQQDKSGLPNDRFSAERPEGSISTLTIQRTEQRDSAMYRCASSLGEGLAGQRETQYFGPGTRLLVL.

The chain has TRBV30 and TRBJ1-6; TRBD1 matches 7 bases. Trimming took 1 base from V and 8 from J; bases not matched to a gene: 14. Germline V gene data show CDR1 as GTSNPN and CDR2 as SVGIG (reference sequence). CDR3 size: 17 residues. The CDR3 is CAWSDLQGWSMDSPLHF. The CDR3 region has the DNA TGTGCCTGGAGTGACTTACAGGGGTGGTCTATGGATTCACCCCTCCACTTT.

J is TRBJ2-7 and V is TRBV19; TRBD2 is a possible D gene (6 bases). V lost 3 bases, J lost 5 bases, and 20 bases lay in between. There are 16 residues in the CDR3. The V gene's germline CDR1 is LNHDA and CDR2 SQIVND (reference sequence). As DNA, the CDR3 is TGTGCCAGTAGTATCGAGGCGGGGCAGCCTTTTGACGAGCAGTACTTC. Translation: CASSIEAGQPFDEQYF.

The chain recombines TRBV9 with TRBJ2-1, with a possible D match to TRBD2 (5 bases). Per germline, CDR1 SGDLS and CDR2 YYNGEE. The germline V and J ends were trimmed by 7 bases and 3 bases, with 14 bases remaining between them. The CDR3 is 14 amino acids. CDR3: CASGPAAVYNEQFF. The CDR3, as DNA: TGTGCCAGCGGACCCGCAGCGGTCTACAATGAGCAGTTCTTC. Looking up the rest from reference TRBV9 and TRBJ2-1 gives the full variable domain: DSGVTQTPKHLITATGQRVTLRCSPRSGDLSVYWYQQSLDQGLQFLIQYYNGEERAKGNILERFSAQQFPDLHSELNLSSLELGDSALYFCASGPAAVYNEQFFGPGTRLTVL.

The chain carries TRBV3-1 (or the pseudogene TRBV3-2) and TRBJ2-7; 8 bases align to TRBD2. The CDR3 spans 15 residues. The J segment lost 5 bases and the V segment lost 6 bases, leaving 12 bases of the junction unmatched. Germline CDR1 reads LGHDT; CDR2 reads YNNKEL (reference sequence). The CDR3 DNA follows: TGTGCCAGCAGTCAGAGGGGACTAGGATACCACGAGCAGTACTTC. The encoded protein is CASSQRGLGYHEQYF.

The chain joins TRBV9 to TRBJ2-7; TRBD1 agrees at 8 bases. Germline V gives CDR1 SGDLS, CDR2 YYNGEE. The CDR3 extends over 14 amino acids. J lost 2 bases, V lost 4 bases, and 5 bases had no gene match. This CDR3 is CASSIGQGAYEQYF. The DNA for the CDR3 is TGTGCCAGCAGCATAGGACAGGGAGCCTACGAGCAGTACTTC. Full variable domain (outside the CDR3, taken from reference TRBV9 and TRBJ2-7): DSGVTQTPKHLITATGQRVTLRCSPRSGDLSVYWYQQSLDQGLQFLIQYYNGEERAKGNILERFSAQQFPDLHSELNLSSLELGDSALYFCASSIGQGAYEQYFGPGTRLTVT.

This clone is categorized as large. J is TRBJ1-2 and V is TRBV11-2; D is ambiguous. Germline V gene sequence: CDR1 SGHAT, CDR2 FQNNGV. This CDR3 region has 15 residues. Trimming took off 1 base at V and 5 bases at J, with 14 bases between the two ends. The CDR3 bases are TGTGCCAGCAGCTTAGCAGATAGAGGAGGTTATGGCTACACCTTC. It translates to CASSLADRGGYGYTF.

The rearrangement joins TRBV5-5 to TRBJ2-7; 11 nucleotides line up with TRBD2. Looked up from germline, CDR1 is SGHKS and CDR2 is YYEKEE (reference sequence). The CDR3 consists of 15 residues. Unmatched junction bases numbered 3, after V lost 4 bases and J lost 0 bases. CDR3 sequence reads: CASSQGTSGSYEQYF. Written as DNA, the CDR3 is TGTGCCAGCAGCCAGGGGACTAGCGGCTCCTACGAGCAGTACTTC.

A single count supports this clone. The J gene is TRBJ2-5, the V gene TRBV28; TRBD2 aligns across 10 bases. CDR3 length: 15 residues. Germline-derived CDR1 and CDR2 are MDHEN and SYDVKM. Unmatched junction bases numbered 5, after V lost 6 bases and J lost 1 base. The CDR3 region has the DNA TGTGCCAGCAGGCCGACTAGCGGGTTCCAAGAGACCCAGTACTTC. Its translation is CASRPTSGFQETQYF. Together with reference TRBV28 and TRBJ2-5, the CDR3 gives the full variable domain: DVKVTQSSRYLVKRTGEKVFLECVQDMDHENMFWYRQDPGLGLRLIYFSYDVKMKEKGDIPEGYSVSREKKERFSLILESASTNQTSMYLCASRPTSGFQETQYFGPGTRLLVL.